This T cell receptor (beta chain) was documented in a study of metastatic and nonmetastatic thyroid tumors. Study as a whole: It was across blood and tumor or nodule tissue from malignant and benign thyroid patients that repertoires were compared. Study results and limitations: Reportedly, malignant thyroid tumors had significantly higher TCR beta diversity than benign nodules, in blood and tumor.

Each patient came to thyroid surgery without any prior treatment (of any kind). Through MiXCR, TCRdb re-clonotyped the PCR reads. The table lists around 13,000 clones, 9% to 14% of them singletons. This clone was counted ten times or more. Its antigen is unknown. Sequenced input: blood. The receptor was derived from a female donor with papillary thyroid cancer or a benign thyroid nodule (not recorded which). Some clones in this sample may be carry-over from other donors' samples.

CDR3 protein: CASSQEKDYTF. In DNA, the CDR3 is TGTGCCAGCAGCCAAGAGAAGGACTACACCTTC. The chain joins TRBV3-1 to TRBJ1-2; D gene uncertain. This CDR3 is 11 amino acids long. Per germline, CDR1 LGHDT and CDR2 YNNKEL (reference sequence). V lost 0 bases and J 10 bases, leaving 6 bases between the germline ends. Based on the CDR3 plus reference TRBV3-1 and TRBJ1-2, the full variable domain is DTAVSQTPKYLVTQMGNDKSIKCEQNLGHDTMYWYKQDSKKFLKIMFSYNNKELIINETVPNRFSPKSPDKAHLNLHINSLELGDSAVYFCASSQEKDYTFGSGTRLTVV.